This TCR beta chain was retrieved from a study of graft-versus-host responses after intestinal transplantation. Across the study: All recipients got anti-thymocyte globulin induction, then tacrolimus and steroids for roughly three years.

The CDR3 has 11 residues. Germline CDR1 DFQATT, CDR2 SNEGSKA (reference sequence). V was cut by 7 bases and J by 7 bases, with 13 bases left in between. General study results and limits: Graft-versus-host to host-versus-graft clonal ratios in allografts were high in patients with graft-donor T cell macrochimerism. Peak circulating GvH clone levels tracked with early post-transplant HvG declines.

Turning to this clone: What it recognizes is unknown.

Method: immunoSEQ multiplex PCR; TCRdb's copy keeps in-frame clones and lacks some. Of about 24,000 clones in the sample, approximately 85% were seen once. Sequences were derived from PBMCs, sampled 463 days after intestinal transplant. This receptor was obtained from a human patient who received an intestinal transplant, so some T cells may come from the graft donor. V usage is TRBV20-1 and J usage is TRBJ2-5; TRBD2 might be the D (7 bases). This chain's CDR3 is CSGRGARTQYF. The CDR3 nucleotides are TGCAGTGGCCGGGGGGCAAGGACCCAGTACTTC.